These 20 T cell receptor beta chains were sequenced from one sample in a study of T cell responses to AZD1222 COVID-19 vaccine. Profiled with immunoSEQ multiplex PCR; TCRdb holds only in-frame clones, not every one. The data show 83,000 or so clones, with roughly 86% seen just once and 6.5% to 8.5% held by the top ten. The sample consisted of peripheral blood, taken 28 days after the second AZD1222 dose. These receptors were taken from an adult who received the AZD1222 COVID-19 vaccine.

This clone was counted between two and nine times. The V call is TRBV5-4, the J call TRBJ1-2; D is ambiguous. The CDR3 has 15 amino acids. Germline CDR1 SGHNT, CDR2 YYREEE (reference sequence). Trimming removed 5 bases at V and 0 bases at J, with 14 bases between. In nucleotides, the CDR3 is TGTGCCAGCAGAGGTTCCACGGCAGCTAACTATGGCTACACCTTC. It translates to CASRGSTAANYGYTF.

The chain uses TRBV11-3 and TRBJ2-7, with D perhaps matching TRBD2 (5 bases). Trimming left V 0 bases short and J 6 bases short, with 9 bases between. The CDR3 extends over 13 amino acids. CDR1 and CDR2 from the germline V gene are SGHNT and YENEEA. The CDR3 DNA is TGTGCCAGCAGCTTAGAGGGCGGAGGCGAGCAGTACTTC. It yields the protein CASSLEGGGEQYF.

This clone was counted a few times. V and J are TRBV11-1 and TRBJ1-4; D is unclear. The V end lost 3 bases, the J end lost 8 bases, and 10 bases lay between the germline ends. There are 13 residues in the CDR3. Germline V gene lookup returns CDR1 SGHAT and CDR2 FQDESV (reference sequence). CDR3 nucleotides: TGTGCCAGCAGCTTGGGAGTGGAAGAAAAACTGTTTTTT. It specifies CASSLGVEEKLFF.

The chain has TRBV19 and TRBJ2-2, with TRBD2 matching 10 bases. CDR3 length: 13 residues. The J segment lost 6 bases and the V segment lost 9 bases, leaving 4 bases of the junction unmatched. Germline-derived CDR1 and CDR2 are LNHDA and SQIVND (reference sequence). The CDR3, as DNA: TGTGCCAGCGCTAGCGGGAGAGCCGGGGAGCTGTTTTTT. Translation gives CASASGRAGELFF. Drawing the rest from reference TRBV19 and TRBJ2-2, the complete variable domain is DGGITQSPKYLFRKEGQNVTLSCEQNLNHDAMYWYRQDPGQGLRLIYYSQIVNDFQKGDIAEGYSVSREKKESFPLTVTSAQKNPTAFYLCASASGRAGELFFGEGSRLTVL.

V usage is TRBV7-8 and J usage is TRBJ1-2; 8 positions agree with TRBD1. Germline CDR1 SGHVS, CDR2 FQNEAQ. J gave up 7 bases and V 6 bases, and 7 bases lay outside the gene matches. The CDR3 is 13 residues long. As DNA, the CDR3 is TGTGCCAGCAGTTTACGACAGGGGACTGGCTACACCTTC. Encoded protein: CASSLRQGTGYTF.

The V call is TRBV4-1, the J call TRBJ2-2; 8 positions agree with TRBD2. CDR3 length: 16 amino acids. Germline lookup yields CDR1 MGHRA and CDR2 YSYEKL. With 4 bases clipped from V and 6 bases from J, the junction kept 10 bases outside the gene matches. The CDR3 region is CASSPGGRGAPGELFF. CDR3 DNA: TGCGCCAGCAGCCCGGGAGGGCGGGGGGCCCCCGGGGAGCTGTTTTTT.

The chain employs TRBV7-6 and TRBJ2-7, with D possibly being TRBD2 (6 bases). Trimming stripped 5 bases from V and 2 bases from J, with 10 bases between. Germline lookup yields CDR1 SGHVS and CDR2 FNYEAQ. CDR3 size: 13 residues. CDR3 sequence reads: CASSATGAYEQYF. For the CDR3, the DNA is TGTGCCAGCAGCGCTACGGGGGCCTACGAGCAGTACTTC.

The rearrangement links TRBV3-1 (or the pseudogene TRBV3-2) to TRBJ2-2; D gene unclear. Germline CDR1 and CDR2: LGHDT and YNNKEL (reference sequence). This CDR3 spans 12 amino acids. V was clipped by 4 bases and J by 7 bases, with 7 bases between them. CDR3 in amino acids: CASSLPGGELFF. The CDR3 bases are TGTGCCAGCAGCCTGCCGGGCGGGGAGCTGTTTTTT.

This sequence joins TRBV5-1 and TRBJ1-1; no firm D call. Trimming took 0 bases from V and 0 from J, leaving 6 bases between them. Germline CDR1 and CDR2: SGHRS and YFSETQ. The CDR3 is 14 amino acids. CDR3 protein: CASSLDSLNTEAFF. CDR3 sequence (DNA): TGCGCCAGCAGCTTGGACAGCCTGAACACTGAAGCTTTCTTT. The entire variable domain, with the rest obtained from reference TRBV5-1 and TRBJ1-1, is as follows: KAGVTQTPRYLIKTRGQQVTLSCSPISGHRSVSWYQQTPGQGLQFLFEYFSETQRNKGNFPGRFSGRQFSNSRSEMNVSTLELGDSALYLCASSLDSLNTEAFFGQGTRLTVV.

V gene TRBV9 combines with J gene TRBJ2-3; TRBD2 matches 7 bases. The CDR3 is made up of 17 amino acids. CDR1 and CDR2 from the germline V gene are SGDLS and YYNGEE. The junction had 13 bases not matched to a gene; V was cut back by 0 bases and J by 6 bases. CDR3 loop: CASSVGLSGGRADTQYF. CDR3 nucleotides: TGTGCCAGCAGCGTAGGCTTGTCGGGAGGACGGGCGGATACGCAGTATTTT.

The chain couples TRBV5-1 to TRBJ1-1, with D possibly matching TRBD1 (6 bases). V gave up 5 bases and J gave up 0 bases, with 14 bases separating them. The CDR3 is 15 residues long. The germline V gene encodes CDR1 SGHRS and CDR2 YFSETQ. The CDR3 nucleotides read TGCGCCAGCAGACAGGGTCACTCCTTGAACACTGAAGCTTTCTTT. It yields the protein CASRQGHSLNTEAFF.

The rearrangement uses TRBV30 and TRBJ1-2; TRBD1 matches at 7 bases. Germline assignment: CDR1 GTSNPN and CDR2 SVGIG (reference sequence). V trimming: 5 bases; J trimming: 7 bases; junction bases outside the gene matches: 1. The CDR3 spans 10 residues. This CDR3 is CAWGDSGYTF. The CDR3 region has the DNA TGTGCCTGGGGGGACAGTGGCTACACCTTC.

This chain joins TRBV4-1 and TRBJ1-1; D may be TRBD1 (5 bases). CDR3 length: 16 residues. Germline V gene sequence: CDR1 MGHRA, CDR2 YSYEKL. Trimming left V 3 bases short and J 1 base short, with 15 bases between. The CDR3 DNA is TGCGCCAGCAGCCACGCGGGGACGGGGAAGAACACTGAAGCTTTCTTT. It encodes CASSHAGTGKNTEAFF.

The genes are TRBV19 and TRBJ1-3; D ambiguous. Between the trimmed V and J ends, which lost 6 bases and 2 bases, there was a span of 14 bases. Germline CDR1 is LNHDA and CDR2 is SQIVND (reference sequence). The CDR3 runs 15 residues. The CDR3 region has the DNA TGTGCCAGTAGCCGTGGACTCCAGGCTGGAAACACCATATATTTT. The encoded protein is CASSRGLQAGNTIYF. Looking up the rest from reference TRBV19 and TRBJ1-3 gives the full variable domain: DGGITQSPKYLFRKEGQNVTLSCEQNLNHDAMYWYRQDPGQGLRLIYYSQIVNDFQKGDIAEGYSVSREKKESFPLTVTSAQKNPTAFYLCASSRGLQAGNTIYFGEGSWLTVV.

The chain carries TRBV19 and TRBJ1-2; D is uncertain. V lost 0 bases and J 4 bases, leaving 12 bases between the germline ends. The CDR3 contains 15 residues. CDR1 and CDR2 (germline): LNHDA, SQIVND (reference sequence). Written as DNA, the CDR3 is TGTGCCAGTAGTATAGATCTGAGGGAGACCTATGGCTACACCTTC. Translating gives CASSIDLRETYGYTF.

The chain uses TRBV6-2 or TRBV6-3 and TRBJ1-3; 11 positions match TRBD1. The length of the CDR3 is 16 residues. Trimming cost V 5 bases and J 3 bases; bases outside gene matches: 6. Germline values: CDR1 MNHEY, CDR2 SVGEGT. CDR3 region: CASSPGQGASGNTIYF. CDR3 bases: TGTGCCAGCAGTCCAGGACAGGGGGCCAGTGGAAACACCATATATTTT.

In its sample, this clone was seen a few times. This rearrangement joins TRBV19 to TRBJ1-3; D unresolved. The V gene's germline CDR1 is LNHDA and CDR2 SQIVND (reference sequence). The CDR3 consists of 15 residues. V lost 3 bases, J lost 1 base, and 10 bases lay in between. The CDR3 nucleotides read TGTGCCAGTAGTATCCCGATGGGATCTGGAAACACCATATATTTT. Protein sequence: CASSIPMGSGNTIYF.

This clone was recorded once. The rearrangement joins TRBV20-1 to TRBJ2-7; a weak D match, TRBD1 (6 bases). Germline CDR1 DFQATT, CDR2 SNEGSKA (reference sequence). This CDR3 comprises 11 residues. Trimming removed 4 bases at V and 5 bases at J, with 9 bases between. Written as DNA, the CDR3 is TGCAGTGCTACCCCAGGGGACGAGCAGTACTTC. Protein: CSATPGDEQYF.

The rearrangement joins TRBV21-1 to TRBJ2-7; whether TRBD2, the table's D call, matches the DNA was not checked. TRBV21-1 corresponds to a pseudogene. This CDR3 has 15 amino acids. The CDR3 sequence: CASSKVWSPSYEQYF. The CDR3 region has the DNA TGTGCCAGCAGCAAAGTCTGGAGTCCCTCCTACGAGCAGTACTTC.

The sample holds one count of this clone. The genes are TRBV6-5 and TRBJ1-1, with unresolved D. Trimming removed 0 bases at V and 0 bases at J, with 11 bases between. Germline CDR1 reads MNHEY; CDR2 reads SVGAGI. This CDR3 contains 16 residues. CDR3: CASSYSAILMNTEAFF. The CDR3 DNA sequence: TGTGCCAGCAGTTACTCGGCCATACTGATGAACACTGAAGCTTTCTTT.